This T cell receptor beta chain originates from a study of cytomegalovirus exposure and HLA in healthy donors. General study findings and limits: A missense variant in DCLRE1C was later tied to TCR beta V- and J-gene trimming.

V dropped 6 bases and J dropped 5 bases, with 13 bases sitting between them. CDR1 is SNHLY and CDR2 is FYNNEI in the germline V gene. The CDR3 loop spans 13 amino acids. Primers included in the PCR were 60 Vbeta and 13 Jbeta primers. Data came from immunoSEQ multiplex PCR; TCRdb stores just in-frame clones and leaves some out. The table lists fewer than 250,000 clones, over 60% of them singletons. Concerning this clone itself: Its antigen is unknown.

The V call is TRBV2, the J call TRBJ2-5; tentatively, D is TRBD2 (6 bases). The clonotype was recovered from a man aged 18 to 29 in good health and CMV-seronegative. The specimen was PBMCs. The CDR3 DNA follows: TGTGCCAGCAGGGGCGGGATGGGGGAGACCCAGTACTTC. Its protein is CASRGGMGETQYF. Full variable domain (remainder filled in from reference TRBV2 and TRBJ2-5): EPEVTQTPSHQVTQMGQEVILRCVPISNHLYFYWYRQILGQKVEFLVSFYNNEISEKSEIFDDQFSVERPDGSNFTLKIRSTKLEDSAMYFCASRGGMGETQYFGPGTRLLVL.